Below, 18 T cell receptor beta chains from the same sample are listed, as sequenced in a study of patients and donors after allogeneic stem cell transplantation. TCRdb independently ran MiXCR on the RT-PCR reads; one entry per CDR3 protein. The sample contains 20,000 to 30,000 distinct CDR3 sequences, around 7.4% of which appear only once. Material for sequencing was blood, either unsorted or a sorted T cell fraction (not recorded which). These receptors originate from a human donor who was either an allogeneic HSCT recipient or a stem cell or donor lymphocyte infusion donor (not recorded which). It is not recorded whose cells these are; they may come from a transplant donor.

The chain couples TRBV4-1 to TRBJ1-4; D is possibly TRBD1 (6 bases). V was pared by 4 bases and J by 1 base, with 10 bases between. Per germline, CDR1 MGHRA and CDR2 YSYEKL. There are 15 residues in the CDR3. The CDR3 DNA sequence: TGCGCCAGCAGCCCGACGGGACAAACTAATGAAAAACTGTTTTTT. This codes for CASSPTGQTNEKLFF.

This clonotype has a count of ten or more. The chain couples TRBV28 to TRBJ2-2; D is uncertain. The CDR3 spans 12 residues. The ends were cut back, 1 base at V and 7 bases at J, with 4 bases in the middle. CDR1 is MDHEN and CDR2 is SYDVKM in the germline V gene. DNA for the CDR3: TGTGCCAGCAGTTTATTCCGCGGGGAGCTGTTTTTT. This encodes CASSLFRGELFF.

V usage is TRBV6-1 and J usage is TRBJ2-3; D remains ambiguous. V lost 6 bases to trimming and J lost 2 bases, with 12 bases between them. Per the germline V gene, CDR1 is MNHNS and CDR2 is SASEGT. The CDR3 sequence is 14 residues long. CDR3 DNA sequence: TGTGCCAGCAGACTCAGAAGTAACACAGATACGCAGTATTTT. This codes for CASRLRSNTDTQYF.

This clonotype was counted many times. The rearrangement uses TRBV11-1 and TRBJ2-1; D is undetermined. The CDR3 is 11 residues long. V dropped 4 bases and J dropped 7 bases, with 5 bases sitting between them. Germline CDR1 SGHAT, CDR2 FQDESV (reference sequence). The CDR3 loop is CASSSLNEQFF. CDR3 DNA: TGTGCCAGCAGCTCCCTAAATGAGCAGTTCTTC.

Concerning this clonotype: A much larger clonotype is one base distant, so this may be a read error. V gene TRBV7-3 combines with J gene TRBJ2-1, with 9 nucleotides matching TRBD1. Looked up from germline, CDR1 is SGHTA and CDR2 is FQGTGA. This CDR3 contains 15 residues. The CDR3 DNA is TGTGCCAGCAGCCTGGACAGGGGCGCCTACAATGAGCAGCTCTTC. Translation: CASSLDRGAYNEQLF.

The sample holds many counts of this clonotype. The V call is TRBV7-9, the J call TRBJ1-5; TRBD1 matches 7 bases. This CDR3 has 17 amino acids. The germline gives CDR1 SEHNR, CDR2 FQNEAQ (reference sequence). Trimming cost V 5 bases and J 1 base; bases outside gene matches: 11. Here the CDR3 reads CASSPGTEFGSNQPQHF. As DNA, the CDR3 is TGTGCCAGCAGCCCCGGGACAGAATTTGGAAGCAATCAGCCCCAGCATTTT.

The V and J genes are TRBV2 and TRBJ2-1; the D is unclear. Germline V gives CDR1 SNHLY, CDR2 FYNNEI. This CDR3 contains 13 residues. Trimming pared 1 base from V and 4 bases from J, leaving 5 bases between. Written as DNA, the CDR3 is TGTGCCAGCAGTGAAGTGGCTTACAATGAGCAGTTCTTC. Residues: CASSEVAYNEQFF.

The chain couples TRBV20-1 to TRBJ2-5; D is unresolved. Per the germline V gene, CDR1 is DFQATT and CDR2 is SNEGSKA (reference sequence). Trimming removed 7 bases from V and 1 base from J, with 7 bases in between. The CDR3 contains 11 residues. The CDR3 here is CSGPIQETQYF. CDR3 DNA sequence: TGCAGTGGCCCTATCCAAGAGACCCAGTACTTC.

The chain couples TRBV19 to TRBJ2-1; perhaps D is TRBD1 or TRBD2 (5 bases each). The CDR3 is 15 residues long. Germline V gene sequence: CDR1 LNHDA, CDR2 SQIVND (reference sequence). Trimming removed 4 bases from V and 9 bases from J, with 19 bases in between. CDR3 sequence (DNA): TGTGCCAGTAGTACGGGACGTAACCCTGGGGGTGAGCAGTTCTTC. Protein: CASSTGRNPGGEQFF.

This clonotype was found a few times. The CDR3, as DNA: TGTGCCAGCAGCTCCCGGACTAGCGGGGGAGGGGAGACCCAGTACTTC. Its protein product is CASSSRTSGGGETQYF. This chain connects TRBV11-3 to TRBJ2-5; 13 positions agree with TRBD2. The J segment lost 5 bases and the V segment lost 4 bases, leaving 7 bases of the junction unmatched. Germline V gene lookup returns CDR1 SGHNT and CDR2 YENEEA. There are 16 residues in the CDR3.

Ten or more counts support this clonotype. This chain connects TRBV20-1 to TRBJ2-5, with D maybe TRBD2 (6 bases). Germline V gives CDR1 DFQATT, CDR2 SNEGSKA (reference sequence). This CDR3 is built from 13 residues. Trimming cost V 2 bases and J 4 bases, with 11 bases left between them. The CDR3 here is CSARKRAVETQYF. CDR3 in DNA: TGCAGTGCTAGAAAGCGGGCAGTAGAGACCCAGTACTTC.

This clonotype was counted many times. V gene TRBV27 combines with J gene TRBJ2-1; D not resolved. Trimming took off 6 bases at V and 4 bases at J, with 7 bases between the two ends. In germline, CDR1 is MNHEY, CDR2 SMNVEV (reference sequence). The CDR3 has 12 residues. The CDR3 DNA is TGTGCCAGCAGGATGGGGTACAATGAGCAGTTCTTC. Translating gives CASRMGYNEQFF.

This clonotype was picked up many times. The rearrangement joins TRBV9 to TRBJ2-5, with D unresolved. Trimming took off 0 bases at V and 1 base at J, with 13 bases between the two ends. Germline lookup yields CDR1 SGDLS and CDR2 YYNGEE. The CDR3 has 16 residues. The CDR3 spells CASSVAGGSVQETQYF. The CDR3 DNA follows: TGTGCCAGCAGCGTAGCGGGTGGGTCCGTCCAAGAGACCCAGTACTTC.

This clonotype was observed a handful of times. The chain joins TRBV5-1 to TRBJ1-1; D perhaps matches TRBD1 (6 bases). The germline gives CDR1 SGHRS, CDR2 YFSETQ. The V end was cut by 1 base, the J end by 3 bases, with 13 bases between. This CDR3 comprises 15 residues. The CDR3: CASSLIIGGDTEAFF. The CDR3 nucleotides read TGCGCCAGCAGCTTGATAATAGGGGGAGACACTGAAGCTTTCTTT.

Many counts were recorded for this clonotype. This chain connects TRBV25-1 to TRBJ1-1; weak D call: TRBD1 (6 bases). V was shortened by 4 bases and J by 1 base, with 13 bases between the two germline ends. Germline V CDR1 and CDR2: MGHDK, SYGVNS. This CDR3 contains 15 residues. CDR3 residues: CASSANTGQNTEAFF. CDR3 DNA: TGTGCCAGCAGTGCAAACACGGGACAGAACACTGAAGCTTTCTTT.

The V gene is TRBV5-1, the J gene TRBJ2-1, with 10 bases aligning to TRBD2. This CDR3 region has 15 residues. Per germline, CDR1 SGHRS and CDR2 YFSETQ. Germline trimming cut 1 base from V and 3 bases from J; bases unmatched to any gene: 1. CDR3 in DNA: TGCGCCAGCAGCTTGATAGCGGGGGGCTACAATGAGCAGTTCTTC. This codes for CASSLIAGGYNEQFF.

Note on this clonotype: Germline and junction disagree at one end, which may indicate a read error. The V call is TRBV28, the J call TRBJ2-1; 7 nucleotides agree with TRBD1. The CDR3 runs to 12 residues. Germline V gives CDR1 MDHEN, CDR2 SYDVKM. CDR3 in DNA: TGTGCCAGCAGTTGGGACAGCAAAAAGCGATTATTC. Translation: CASSWDSKKRLF.

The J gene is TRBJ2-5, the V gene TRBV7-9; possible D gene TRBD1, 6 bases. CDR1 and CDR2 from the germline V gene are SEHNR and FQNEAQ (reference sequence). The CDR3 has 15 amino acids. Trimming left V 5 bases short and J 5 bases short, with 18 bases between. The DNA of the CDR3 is TGTGCCAGCAGCCAGGATCGGGCAGGGGCGGAGACCCAGTACTTC. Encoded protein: CASSQDRAGAETQYF.